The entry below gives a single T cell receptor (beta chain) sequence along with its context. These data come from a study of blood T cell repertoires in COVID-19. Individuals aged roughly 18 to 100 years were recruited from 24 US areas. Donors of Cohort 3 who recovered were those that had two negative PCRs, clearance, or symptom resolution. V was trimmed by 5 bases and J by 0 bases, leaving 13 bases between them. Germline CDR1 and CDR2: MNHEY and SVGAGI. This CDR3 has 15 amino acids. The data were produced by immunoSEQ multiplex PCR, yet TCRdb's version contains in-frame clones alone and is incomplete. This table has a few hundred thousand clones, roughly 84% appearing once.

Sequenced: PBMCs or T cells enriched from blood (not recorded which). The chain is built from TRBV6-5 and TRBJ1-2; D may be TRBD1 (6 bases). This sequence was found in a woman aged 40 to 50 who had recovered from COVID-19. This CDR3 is CASSPRRTANYGYTF. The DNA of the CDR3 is TGTGCCAGCAGTCCACGGAGGACAGCTAACTATGGCTACACCTTC.